The subject of this entry is one T cell receptor (beta chain). The entry originates in a study of shared clonotypes between healthy human individuals. The protocol was immunoSEQ multiplex PCR, while the TCRdb copy is restricted to in-frame clones and leaves out a portion. The data contain 2 million to 2.5 million clones, 92% of them singletons. This receptor was identified in a man aged 18 to 29 in good health. Some clones in this sample may be carry-over from other donors' samples. What was sequenced was naive CD4+ T cells from PBMCs. Subset: CD45RA+ positively selected.

CDR3 in amino acids: CASSMTSGDYEQYF. CDR3 DNA: TGTGCCAGTTCTATGACTAGCGGGGACTACGAGCAGTACTTC. The chain recombines TRBV2 with TRBJ2-7; 11 positions agree with TRBD2. This CDR3 is built from 14 residues. V lost 9 bases to trimming and J lost 3 bases; unmatched junction nucleotides: 7. Germline CDR1 SNHLY, CDR2 FYNNEI.